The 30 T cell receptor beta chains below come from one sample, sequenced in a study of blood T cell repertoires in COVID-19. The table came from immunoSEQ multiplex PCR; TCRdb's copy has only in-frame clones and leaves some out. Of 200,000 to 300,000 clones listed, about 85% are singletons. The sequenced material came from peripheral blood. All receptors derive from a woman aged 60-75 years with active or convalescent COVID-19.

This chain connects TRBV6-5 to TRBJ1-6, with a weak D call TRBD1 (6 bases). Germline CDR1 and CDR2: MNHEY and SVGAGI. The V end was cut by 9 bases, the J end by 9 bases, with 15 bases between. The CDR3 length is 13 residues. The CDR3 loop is CASRQPQGSPLHF. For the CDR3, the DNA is TGTGCCAGTCGCCAACCACAGGGTTCACCCCTCCACTTT.

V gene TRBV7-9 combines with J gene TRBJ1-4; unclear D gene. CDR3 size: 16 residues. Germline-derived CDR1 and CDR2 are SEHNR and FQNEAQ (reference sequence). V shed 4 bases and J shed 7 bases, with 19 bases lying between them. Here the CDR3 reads CASSSGFEGLAEKLFF. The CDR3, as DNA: TGTGCCAGCAGCTCGGGGTTTGAGGGTTTGGCTGAAAAACTGTTTTTT.

The CDR3 DNA is TGCGCCAGCCGGGACAGGCTTGGCACAGATACGCAGTATTTT. Its translation: CASRDRLGTDTQYF. The genes are TRBV5-1 and TRBJ2-3; TRBD1 aligns across 8 bases. Germline V gene lookup returns CDR1 SGHRS and CDR2 YFSETQ. The CDR3 is 14 residues long. The V gene end was trimmed by 7 bases and the J gene end by 1 base; junction bases not matched to a gene: 5.

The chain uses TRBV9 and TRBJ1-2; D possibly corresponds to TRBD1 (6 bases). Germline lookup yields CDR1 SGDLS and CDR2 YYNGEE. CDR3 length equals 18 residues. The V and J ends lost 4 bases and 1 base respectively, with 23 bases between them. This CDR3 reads CASSQLPGHPRLNYGYTF. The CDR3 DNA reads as TGTGCCAGCAGCCAACTCCCGGGACATCCTAGGCTTAACTATGGCTACACCTTC.

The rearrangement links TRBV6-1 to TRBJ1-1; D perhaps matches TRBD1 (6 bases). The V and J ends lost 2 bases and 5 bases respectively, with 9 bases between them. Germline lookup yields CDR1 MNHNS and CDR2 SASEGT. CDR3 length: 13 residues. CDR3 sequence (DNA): TGTGCCAGCAGTGAAAGGGGGAAAACTGAAGCTTTCTTT. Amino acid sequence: CASSERGKTEAFF.

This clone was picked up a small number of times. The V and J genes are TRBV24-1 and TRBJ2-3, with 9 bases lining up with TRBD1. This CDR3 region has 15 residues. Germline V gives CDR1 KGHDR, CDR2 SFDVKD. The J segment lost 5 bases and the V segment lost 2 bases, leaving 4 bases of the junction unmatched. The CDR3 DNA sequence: TGTGCCACCAGTGATTCGGGACAGGGCGGAGATACGCAGTATTTT. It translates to CATSDSGQGGDTQYF.

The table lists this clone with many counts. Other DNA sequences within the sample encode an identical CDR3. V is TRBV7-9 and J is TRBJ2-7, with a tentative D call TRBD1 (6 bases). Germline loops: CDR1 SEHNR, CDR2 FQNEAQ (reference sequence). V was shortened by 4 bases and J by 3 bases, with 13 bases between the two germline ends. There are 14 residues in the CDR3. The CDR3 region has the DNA TGTGCCAGCAGCTCCTCGACAGGCCTCTACGAGCAGTACTTC. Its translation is CASSSSTGLYEQYF.

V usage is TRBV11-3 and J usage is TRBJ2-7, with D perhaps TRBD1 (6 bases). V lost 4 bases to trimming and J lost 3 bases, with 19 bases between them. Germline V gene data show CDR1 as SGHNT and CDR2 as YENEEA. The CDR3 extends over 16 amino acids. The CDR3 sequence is CASSSRPIGGSYEQYF. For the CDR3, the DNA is TGTGCCAGCAGCTCCCGACCCATTGGGGGCAGCTACGAGCAGTACTTC.

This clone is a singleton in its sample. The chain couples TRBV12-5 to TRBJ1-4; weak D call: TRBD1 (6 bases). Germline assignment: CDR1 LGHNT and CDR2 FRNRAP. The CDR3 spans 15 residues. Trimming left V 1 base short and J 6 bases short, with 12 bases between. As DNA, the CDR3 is TGTGCTAGTGGTTTGGGACAGGATGGGTATGAAAAACTGTTTTTT. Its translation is CASGLGQDGYEKLFF.

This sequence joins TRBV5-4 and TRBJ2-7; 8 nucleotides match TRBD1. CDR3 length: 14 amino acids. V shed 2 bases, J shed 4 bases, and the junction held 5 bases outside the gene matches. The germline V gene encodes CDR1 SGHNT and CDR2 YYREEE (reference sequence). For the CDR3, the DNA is TGTGCCAGCAGCTTCGGCAGGGGGCGATACGAGCAGTACTTC. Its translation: CASSFGRGRYEQYF.

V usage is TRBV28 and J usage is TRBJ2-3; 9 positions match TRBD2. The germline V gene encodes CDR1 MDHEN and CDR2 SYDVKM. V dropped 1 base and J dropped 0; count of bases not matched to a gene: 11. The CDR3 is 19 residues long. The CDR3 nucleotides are TGTGCCAGCAGTTTATCGCTTGGGCCAGCGGGGGGTAGCACAGATACGCAGTATTTT. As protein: CASSLSLGPAGGSTDTQYF.

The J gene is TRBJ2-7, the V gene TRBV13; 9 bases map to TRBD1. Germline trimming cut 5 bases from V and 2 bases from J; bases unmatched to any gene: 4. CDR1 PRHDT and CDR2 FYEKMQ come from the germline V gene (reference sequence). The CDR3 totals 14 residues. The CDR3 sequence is CASSVQGAAYEQYF. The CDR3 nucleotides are TGTGCCAGCAGCGTACAGGGGGCCGCCTACGAGCAGTACTTC.

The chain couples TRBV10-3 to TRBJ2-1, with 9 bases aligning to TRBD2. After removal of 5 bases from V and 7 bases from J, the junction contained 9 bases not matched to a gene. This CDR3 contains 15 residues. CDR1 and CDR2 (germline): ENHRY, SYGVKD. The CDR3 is CAISKKVAGENEQFF. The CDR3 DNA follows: TGTGCCATCAGTAAGAAAGTAGCGGGAGAGAATGAGCAGTTCTTC.

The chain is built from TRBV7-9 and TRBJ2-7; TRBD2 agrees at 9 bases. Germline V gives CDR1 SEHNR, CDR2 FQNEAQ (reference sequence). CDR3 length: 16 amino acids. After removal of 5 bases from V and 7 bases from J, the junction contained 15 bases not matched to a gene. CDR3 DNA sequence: TGTGCCAGCAGCCTAAGAAGAATAGCGGGAGTTGGGGAGCAGTACTTC. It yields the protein CASSLRRIAGVGEQYF.

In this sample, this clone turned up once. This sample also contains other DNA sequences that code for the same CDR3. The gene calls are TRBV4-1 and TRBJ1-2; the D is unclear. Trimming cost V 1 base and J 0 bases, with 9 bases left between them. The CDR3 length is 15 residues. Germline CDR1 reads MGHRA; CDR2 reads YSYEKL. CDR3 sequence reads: CASSQGGGTNYGYTF. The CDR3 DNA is TGCGCCAGCAGCCAAGGTGGCGGAACTAACTATGGCTACACCTTC.

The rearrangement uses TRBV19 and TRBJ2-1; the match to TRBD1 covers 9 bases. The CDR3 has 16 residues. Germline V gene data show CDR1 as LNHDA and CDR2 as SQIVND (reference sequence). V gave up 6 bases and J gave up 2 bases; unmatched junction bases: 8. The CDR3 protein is CASRIQGQGPYNEQFF. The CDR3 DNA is TGTGCCAGTAGAATACAGGGACAGGGCCCCTACAATGAGCAGTTCTTC.

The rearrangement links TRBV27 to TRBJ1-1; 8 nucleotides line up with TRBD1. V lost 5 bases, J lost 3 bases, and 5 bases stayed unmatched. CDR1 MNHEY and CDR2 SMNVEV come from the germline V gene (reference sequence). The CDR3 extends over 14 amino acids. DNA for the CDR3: TGTGCCAGCAGTCCCCGACAGGGGCACACTGAAGCTTTCTTT. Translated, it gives CASSPRQGHTEAFF.

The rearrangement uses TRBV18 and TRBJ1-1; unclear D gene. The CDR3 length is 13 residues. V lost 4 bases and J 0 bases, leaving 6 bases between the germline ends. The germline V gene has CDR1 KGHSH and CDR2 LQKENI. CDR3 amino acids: CASSLPLNTEAFF. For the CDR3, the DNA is TGTGCCAGCTCACTTCCATTGAACACTGAAGCTTTCTTT.

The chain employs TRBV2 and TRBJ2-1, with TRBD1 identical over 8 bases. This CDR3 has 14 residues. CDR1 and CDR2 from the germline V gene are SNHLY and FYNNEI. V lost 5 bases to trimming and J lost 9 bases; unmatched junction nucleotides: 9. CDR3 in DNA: TGTGCCAGCAGTAGGGGGCAGGGGGCGGTTGAGCAGTTCTTC. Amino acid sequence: CASSRGQGAVEQFF.

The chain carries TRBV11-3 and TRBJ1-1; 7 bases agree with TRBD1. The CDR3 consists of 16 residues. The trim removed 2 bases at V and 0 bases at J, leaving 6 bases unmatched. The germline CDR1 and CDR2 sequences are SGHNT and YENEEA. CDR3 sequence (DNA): TGTGCCAGCAGCTTAAGGGGGGACAGTTTGAACACTGAAGCTTTCTTT. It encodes CASSLRGDSLNTEAFF.

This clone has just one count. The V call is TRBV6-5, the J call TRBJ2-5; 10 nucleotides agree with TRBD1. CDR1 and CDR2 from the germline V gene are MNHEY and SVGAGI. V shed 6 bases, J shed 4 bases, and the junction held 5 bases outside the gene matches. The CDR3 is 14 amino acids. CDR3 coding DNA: TGTGCCAGCAGCCGACAGGGGGCACGAGAGACCCAGTACTTC. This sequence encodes CASSRQGARETQYF.

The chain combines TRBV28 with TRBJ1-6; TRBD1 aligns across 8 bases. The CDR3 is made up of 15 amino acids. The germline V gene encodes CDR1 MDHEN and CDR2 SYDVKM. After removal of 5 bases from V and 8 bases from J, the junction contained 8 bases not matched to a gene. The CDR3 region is CASSPVRGLDSPLHF. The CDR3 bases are TGTGCCAGCAGTCCAGTCAGGGGGCTGGATTCACCCCTCCACTTT.

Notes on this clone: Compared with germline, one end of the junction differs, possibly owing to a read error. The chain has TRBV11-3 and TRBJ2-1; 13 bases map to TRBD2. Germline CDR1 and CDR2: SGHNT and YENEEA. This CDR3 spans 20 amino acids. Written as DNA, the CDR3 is TGTGCCAGCAGCCTAGAGGGACTAGCGGGACCCCGGAGCTCCTACAATGAGCAGTTCTTC. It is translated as CASSLEGLAGPRSSYNEQFF.

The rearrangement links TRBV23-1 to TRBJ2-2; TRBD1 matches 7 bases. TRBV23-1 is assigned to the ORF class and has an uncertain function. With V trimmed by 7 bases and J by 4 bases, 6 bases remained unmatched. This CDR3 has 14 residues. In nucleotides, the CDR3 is TGCGCCAGCACCACAGGGGCCTCCACCGGGGAGCTGTTTTTT. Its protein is CASTTGASTGELFF.

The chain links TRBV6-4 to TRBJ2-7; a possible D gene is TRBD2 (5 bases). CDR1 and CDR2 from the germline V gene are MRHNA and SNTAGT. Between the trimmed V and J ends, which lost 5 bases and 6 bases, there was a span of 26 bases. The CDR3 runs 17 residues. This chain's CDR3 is CASSRGFFFPKWREQYF. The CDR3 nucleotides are TGTGCCAGCAGTAGAGGGTTCTTTTTCCCCAAATGGCGCGAGCAGTACTTC.

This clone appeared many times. The chain's CDR3 is CASSTDSLYGYTF. The CDR3 DNA reads as TGTGCCAGCAGTACCGACTCCCTCTATGGCTACACCTTC. The genes are TRBV3-1 (or the pseudogene TRBV3-2) and TRBJ1-2; unclear D gene. V lost 6 bases, J lost 4 bases, and 12 bases lay in between. Germline V gene lookup returns CDR1 LGHDT and CDR2 YNNKEL (reference sequence). The CDR3 totals 13 residues.

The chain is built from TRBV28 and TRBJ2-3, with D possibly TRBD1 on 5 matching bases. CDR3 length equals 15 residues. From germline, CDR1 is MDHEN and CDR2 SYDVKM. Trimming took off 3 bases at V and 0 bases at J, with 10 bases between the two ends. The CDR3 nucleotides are TGTGCCAGCAGTTTTCTGGACACCAGCACAGATACGCAGTATTTT. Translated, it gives CASSFLDTSTDTQYF.

The CDR3 coding sequence is TGTGCCAGCAGCCAAGTCTATGGGGAGGGGACCTACGAGCAGTACGTC. It is translated as CASSQVYGEGTYEQYV. The V call is TRBV4-2, the J call TRBJ2-7, with 7 bases identical to TRBD2. Per germline, CDR1 LGHNA and CDR2 YNFKEQ. V gave up 1 base and J gave up 2 bases; unmatched junction bases: 8. This CDR3 is 16 amino acids long.

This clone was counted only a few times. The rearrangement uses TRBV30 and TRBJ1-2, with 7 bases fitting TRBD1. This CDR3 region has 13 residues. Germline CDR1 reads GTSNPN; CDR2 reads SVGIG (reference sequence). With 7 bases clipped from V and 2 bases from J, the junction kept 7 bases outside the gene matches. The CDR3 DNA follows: TGTGCCTTCACCGGGACAGCGAACTATGGCTACACCTTC. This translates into CAFTGTANYGYTF.

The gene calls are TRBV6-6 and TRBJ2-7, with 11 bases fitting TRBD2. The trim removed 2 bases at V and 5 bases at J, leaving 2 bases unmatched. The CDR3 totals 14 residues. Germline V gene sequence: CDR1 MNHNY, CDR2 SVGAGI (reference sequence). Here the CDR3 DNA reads TGTGCCAGCAGTTACACTAGCGGGGGCAACGAGCAGTACTTC. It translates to CASSYTSGGNEQYF.